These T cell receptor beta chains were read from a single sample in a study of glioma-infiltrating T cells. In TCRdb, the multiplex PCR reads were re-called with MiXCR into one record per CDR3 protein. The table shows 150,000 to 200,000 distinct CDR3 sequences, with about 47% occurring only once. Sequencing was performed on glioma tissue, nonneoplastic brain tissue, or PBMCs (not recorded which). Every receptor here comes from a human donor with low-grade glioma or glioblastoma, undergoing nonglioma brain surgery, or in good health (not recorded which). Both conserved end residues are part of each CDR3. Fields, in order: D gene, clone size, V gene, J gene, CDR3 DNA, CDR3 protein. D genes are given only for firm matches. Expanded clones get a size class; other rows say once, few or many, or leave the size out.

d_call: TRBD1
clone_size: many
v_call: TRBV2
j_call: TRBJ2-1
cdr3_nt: TGTGCCAGCAGAGCCTCACAGGGGTCGAGTGAGCAGTTCTTC
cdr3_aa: CASRASQGSSEQFF

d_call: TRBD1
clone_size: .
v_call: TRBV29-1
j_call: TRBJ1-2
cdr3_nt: TGCAGCGTTTCCGTGACAGGGGGGTCCTATGGCTACACCTTC
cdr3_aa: CSVSVTGGSYGYTF

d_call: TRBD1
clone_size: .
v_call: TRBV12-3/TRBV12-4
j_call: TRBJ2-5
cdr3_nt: TGTGCCAGCATTAAACAGGGGGCAGAGACCCAGTACTTC
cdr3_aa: CASIKQGAETQYF

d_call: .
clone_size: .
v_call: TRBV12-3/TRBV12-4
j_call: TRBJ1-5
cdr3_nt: TGTGCCAGCAGCCGCAGGACTATAGAGCCCCATCATTTT
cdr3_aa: CASSRRTIEPHHF

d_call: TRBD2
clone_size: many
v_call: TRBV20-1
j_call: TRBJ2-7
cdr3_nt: TGCAGTGCCGGACTAGCGGGAGCCTACGAGCAGTACTTC
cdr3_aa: CSAGLAGAYEQYF

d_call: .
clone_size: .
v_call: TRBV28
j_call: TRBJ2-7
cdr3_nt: TGTGCCAGCAGACCCGGAGCCTACGAGCAGTACTTC
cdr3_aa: CASRPGAYEQYF

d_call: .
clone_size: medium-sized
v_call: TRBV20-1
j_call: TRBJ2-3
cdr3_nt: TGCAGTGCTACCCCTCCCGGCGGCCAGAGCACAGATACGCAGTATTTT
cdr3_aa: CSATPPGGQSTDTQYF

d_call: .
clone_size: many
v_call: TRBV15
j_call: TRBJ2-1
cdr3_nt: TGTGCCACCAGCCGAGGCGGGACAGTAGCTGTCAATGAGCAGTTCTTC
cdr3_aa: CATSRGGTVAVNEQFF

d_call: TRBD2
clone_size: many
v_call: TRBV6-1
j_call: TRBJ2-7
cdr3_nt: TGTGCCAGCAGTTCCCTAACTAGCGGGAAGAGATACGAGCAGTACTTC
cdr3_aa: CASSSLTSGKRYEQYF

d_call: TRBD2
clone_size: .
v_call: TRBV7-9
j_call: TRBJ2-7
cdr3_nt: TGTGCCAGAAGGCCCGGGACTACTTACGAGCAGTACTTC
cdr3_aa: CARRPGTTYEQYF

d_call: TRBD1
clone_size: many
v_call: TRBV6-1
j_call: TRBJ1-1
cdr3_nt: TGTGCCAGCAGGGGGGGGACAGGGACAAAGAACACTGAAGCTTTCTTT
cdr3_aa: CASRGGTGTKNTEAFF

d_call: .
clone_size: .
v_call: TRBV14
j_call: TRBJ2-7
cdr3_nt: TGTGCCAGCAGCCAAGACCACGGGGATGGGTTGAACGAGCAGTACTTC
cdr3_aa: CASSQDHGDGLNEQYF

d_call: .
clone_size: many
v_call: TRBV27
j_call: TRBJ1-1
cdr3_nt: TGTGCCAGCAGTCGACAAATACGGGGGATTGGTGAAGCTTTCTTT
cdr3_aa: CASSRQIRGIGEAFF

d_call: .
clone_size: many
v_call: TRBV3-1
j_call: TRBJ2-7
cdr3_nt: TGTGCCAGCAGCCGGTTGGACTTACCCTACGAGCAGTACTTC
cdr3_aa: CASSRLDLPYEQYF

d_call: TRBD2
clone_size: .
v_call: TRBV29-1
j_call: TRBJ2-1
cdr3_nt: TGCAGCGTTGAAGAGGGACTAGCCCATCACAATGAGCAGTTCTTC
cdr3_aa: CSVEEGLAHHNEQFF

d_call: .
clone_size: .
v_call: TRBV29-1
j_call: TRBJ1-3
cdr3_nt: TGCAGCGTCCGCTCGACAGGCGGAAACACCATATATTTT
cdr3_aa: CSVRSTGGNTIYF

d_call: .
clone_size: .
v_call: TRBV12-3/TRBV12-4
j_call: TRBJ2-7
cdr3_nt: TGTGCCAGCAGGGACAGCTTCACCTACGAGCAGTACTTC
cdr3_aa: CASRDSFTYEQYF

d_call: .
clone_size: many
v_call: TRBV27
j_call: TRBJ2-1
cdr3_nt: TGTGCCAGCAGCCCCCAGGGGCCAGGTGAGCAGTTCTTC
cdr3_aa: CASSPQGPGEQFF

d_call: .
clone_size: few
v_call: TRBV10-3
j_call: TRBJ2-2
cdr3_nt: TGTGCCATCAGTGGACGTCAAGGCGGATCGAACACCGGGGAGCTGTTTTTT
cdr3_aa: CAISGRQGGSNTGELFF

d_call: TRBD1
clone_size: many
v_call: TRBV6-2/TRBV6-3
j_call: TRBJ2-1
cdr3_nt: TGTGCCAGCAGTTACCATACCGGGACAGGGGTAATCTACAATGAGCAGTTCTTC
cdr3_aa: CASSYHTGTGVIYNEQFF

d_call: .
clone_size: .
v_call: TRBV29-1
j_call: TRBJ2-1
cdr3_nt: TGCAGCGTTGGGGACACGGGTTTTGCGAATGAGCAGTTCTTC
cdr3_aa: CSVGDTGFANEQFF

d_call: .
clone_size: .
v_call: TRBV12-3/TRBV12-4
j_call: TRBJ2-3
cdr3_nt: TGTGCCAGCAGTTATCCTCCCGGAGATACGCAGTATTTT
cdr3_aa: CASSYPPGDTQYF

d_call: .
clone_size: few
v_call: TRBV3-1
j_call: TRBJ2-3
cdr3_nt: TGTGCCAGCAGAAGTAGCACAGATACGCAGTATTTT
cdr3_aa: CASRSSTDTQYF

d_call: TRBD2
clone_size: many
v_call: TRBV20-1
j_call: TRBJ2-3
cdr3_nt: TGCAGTGCGACGCTTCCCCTAGCGGGGATCACAGATACGCAGTATTTT
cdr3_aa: CSATLPLAGITDTQYF

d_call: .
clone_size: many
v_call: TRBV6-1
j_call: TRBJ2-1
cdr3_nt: TGTGCCAGCAGTTTCAGCCCGGATGAGCAGTTCTTC
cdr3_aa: CASSFSPDEQFF

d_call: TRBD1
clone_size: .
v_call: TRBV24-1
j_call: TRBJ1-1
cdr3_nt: TGTGCCACCAGTGATTTCCAGGGACAGATTCGGTCCGAAGCTTTCTTT
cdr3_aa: CATSDFQGQIRSEAFF

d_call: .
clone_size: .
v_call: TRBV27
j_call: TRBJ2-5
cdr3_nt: TGTGCCAGCAGTTTATCTCGGGGCCAAGAGAACCAGTACTTC
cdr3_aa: CASSLSRGQENQYF

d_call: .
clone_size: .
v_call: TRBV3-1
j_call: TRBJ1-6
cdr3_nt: TGTGCCAGCAGCCGGGGATCCTATAATTCACCCCTCCACTTT
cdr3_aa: CASSRGSYNSPLHF

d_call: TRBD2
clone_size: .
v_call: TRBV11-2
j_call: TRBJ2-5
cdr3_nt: TGTCCCAGCAGTCCTACTAGCGGGGCCAGAGCAGGGACCCAGTACTTC
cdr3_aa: CPSSPTSGARAGTQYF

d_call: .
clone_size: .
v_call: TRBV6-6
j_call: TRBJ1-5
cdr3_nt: TGTGCCAGCAGGCCTACCTCTAAGCAGCCCCAGCATTTT
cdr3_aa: CASRPTSKQPQHF

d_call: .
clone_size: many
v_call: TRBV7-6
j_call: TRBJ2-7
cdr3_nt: TGTGCCAGCAGCAGGGGAAGCTCCTACGAGCAGTACTTC
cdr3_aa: CASSRGSSYEQYF

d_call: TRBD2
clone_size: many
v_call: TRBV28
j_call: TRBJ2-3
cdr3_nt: TGTGCCAGCAGTTTATTTGCTAGCGGGGATAGCACAGATACGCAGTATTTT
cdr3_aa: CASSLFASGDSTDTQYF

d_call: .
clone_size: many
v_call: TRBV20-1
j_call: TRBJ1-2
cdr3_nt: TGCAGTGCTAGAGATCTGACCGCTTATGGCTACACCTTC
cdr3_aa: CSARDLTAYGYTF

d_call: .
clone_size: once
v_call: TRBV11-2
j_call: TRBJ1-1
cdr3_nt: TGTGCCAGAGGCAACAGGGTTGCGAACACTGAAGCTTTCTTT
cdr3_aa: CARGNRVANTEAFF

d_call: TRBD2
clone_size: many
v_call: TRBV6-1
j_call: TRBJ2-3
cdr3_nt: TGTGCCAGCAGTTTACCCTCAAGCGGGAGGGCAGCAGATACGCAGTATTTT
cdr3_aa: CASSLPSSGRAADTQYF

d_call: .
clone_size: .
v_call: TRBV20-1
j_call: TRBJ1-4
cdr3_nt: TGCAGTGCCCGGGGGGGGTACCAGTCTAATGAAAAACTGTTTTTT
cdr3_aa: CSARGGYQSNEKLFF

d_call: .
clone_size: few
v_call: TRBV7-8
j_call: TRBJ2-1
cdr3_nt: TGTGCCAGCAGTAAAAGCCCAGGCCCGGGCAATGAGCAGTTCTTC
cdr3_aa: CASSKSPGPGNEQFF

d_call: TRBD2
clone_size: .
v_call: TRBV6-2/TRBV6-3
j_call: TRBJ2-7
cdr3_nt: TGTGCCAGCAGTATAGGACTAGCGGGAGGCAGCTCCTACGAGCAGTACTTC
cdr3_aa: CASSIGLAGGSSYEQYF

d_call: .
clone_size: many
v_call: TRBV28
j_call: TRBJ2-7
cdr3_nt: TGTGCCAGCCGCTCCGGAGGGGTCGAGCAGTACTTC
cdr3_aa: CASRSGGVEQYF

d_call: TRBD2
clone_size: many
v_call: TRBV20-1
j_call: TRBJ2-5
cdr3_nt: TGCAGTGCTGCCTCTCTAGCGGGAGGGCTACAAGAGACCCAGTACTTC
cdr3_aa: CSAASLAGGLQETQYF

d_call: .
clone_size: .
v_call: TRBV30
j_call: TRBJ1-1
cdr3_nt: TGTGCCTGGAGAGATGGGACGTCGGGCGCTGAAGCTTTCTTT
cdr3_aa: CAWRDGTSGAEAFF

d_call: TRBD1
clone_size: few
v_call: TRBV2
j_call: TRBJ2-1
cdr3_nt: TGTGCCAGCAGGGACAGGGTATACAATGAGCAGTTCTTC
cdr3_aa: CASRDRVYNEQFF

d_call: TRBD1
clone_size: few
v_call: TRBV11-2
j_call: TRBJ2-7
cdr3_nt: TGTGCCAGCAGCGTCGGACAGGGAGGCTACGAGCAGTACTTC
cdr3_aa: CASSVGQGGYEQYF

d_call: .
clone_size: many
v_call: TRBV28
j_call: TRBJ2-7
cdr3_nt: TGTGCCAGCAGTTTACAAGGGGCGCGGTGGGAGCAGTACTTC
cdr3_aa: CASSLQGARWEQYF

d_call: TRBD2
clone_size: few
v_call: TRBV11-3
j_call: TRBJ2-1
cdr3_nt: TGTGCCAGCAGCCCCCAGACTAGCGGGAGTGATGAGCAGTTCTTC
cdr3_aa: CASSPQTSGSDEQFF

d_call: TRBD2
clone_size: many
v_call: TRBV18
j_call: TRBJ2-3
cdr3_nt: TGTGCCAGCTCACCTGGACTAGCGGACACAGATACGCAGTATTTT
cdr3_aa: CASSPGLADTDTQYF

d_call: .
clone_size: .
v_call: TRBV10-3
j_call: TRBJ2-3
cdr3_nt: TGTGCCAGCCGTGGCAAAGATACGCAGTATTTT
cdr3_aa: CASRGKDTQYF

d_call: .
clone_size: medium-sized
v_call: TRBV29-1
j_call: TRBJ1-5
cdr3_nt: TGCAGCGCAGCGTCGGGGGAGAATCAGCCCCAGCATTTT
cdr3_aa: CSAASGENQPQHF

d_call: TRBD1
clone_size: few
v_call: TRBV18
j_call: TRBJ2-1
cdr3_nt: TGTGCCAGCTCTCCGGGACAGCCCTACAATGAGCAGTTCTTC
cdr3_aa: CASSPGQPYNEQFF

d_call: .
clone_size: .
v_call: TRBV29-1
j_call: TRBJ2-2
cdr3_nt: TGCAGCGTTGTGTCCGGGGACACCGGGGAGCTGTTTTTT
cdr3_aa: CSVVSGDTGELFF

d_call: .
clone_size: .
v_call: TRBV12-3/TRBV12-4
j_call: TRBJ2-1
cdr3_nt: TGTGCCAGCAGTTTACCTTTAGCAGGGTACTACAATGAGCAGTTCTTC
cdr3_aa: CASSLPLAGYYNEQFF

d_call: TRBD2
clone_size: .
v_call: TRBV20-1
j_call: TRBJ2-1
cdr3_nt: TGCAGTGCTAGAGGACCCACGGGACTAGAGTACGATGAGCAGTTCTTC
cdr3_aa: CSARGPTGLEYDEQFF

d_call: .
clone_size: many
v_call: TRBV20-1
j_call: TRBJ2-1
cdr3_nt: TGCAGTGCTGATCCCACACGCGGATACAATGAGCAGTTCTTC
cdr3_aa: CSADPTRGYNEQFF

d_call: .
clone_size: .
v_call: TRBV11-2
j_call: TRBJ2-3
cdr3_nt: TGTGCCAGCAGCTTAGGGTCTTCAGATACGCAGTATTTT
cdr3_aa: CASSLGSSDTQYF

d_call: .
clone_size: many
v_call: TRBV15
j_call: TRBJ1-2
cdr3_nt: TGTGCCACCAGCAGAGATCGGGGTTTAGGCGGCTACACCTTC
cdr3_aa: CATSRDRGLGGYTF